Listed below are T cell receptor beta chains from one sample, sequenced in a study of human T cells and chemical hapten exposure. MiXCR, applied by TCRdb to the RACE reads, yields one record per CDR3 protein. This sample has nearly 350,000 distinct CDR3 sequences; about 7% occur once, and the top ten carry 8.4%. The sample in question was whole blood, obtained in connection with sensitization to the hapten diphenylcyclopropenone (DPC). The origin of the receptors is a woman younger than 35 with alopecia areata. Some clones in this sample may be carry-over from other donors' samples. Each CDR3 is given with its conserved first and last residue. D genes are given only for firm matches. Part of the rows lack a size; the others show once, few, many or a class for expanded clones.

CDR3 length | clone size | D gene | J gene | V gene | CDR3 DNA | CDR3 protein
13 | NA | NA | TRBJ1-5 | TRBV20-1 | TGCAGTACTGAAACAGGGACATATCAGCCCCAGCATTTT | CSTETGTYQPQHF
16 | few | TRBD1 | TRBJ1-3 | TRBV5-1 | TGCGCCAGCAGCTCGGGACAGGGGGGCTCTGGAAACACCATATATTTT | CASSSGQGGSGNTIYF
15 | NA | NA | TRBJ1-5 | TRBV12-3/TRBV12-4 | TGTGCCAGCGGCAAGACAGGATATAGCAATCAGCCCCAGCATTTT | CASGKTGYSNQPQHF
12 | few | NA | TRBJ1-2 | TRBV25-1 | TGTGCCAGTTCCGGGACAAACTATGGCTACACCTTC | CASSGTNYGYTF
16 | many | TRBD2 | TRBJ2-2 | TRBV12-3/TRBV12-4 | TGTGCCAGCAGTTTAGGAGGACTAGCGAACACCGGGGAGCTGTTTTTT | CASSLGGLANTGELFF
14 | many | NA | TRBJ1-5 | TRBV28 | TGTGCCTCAGTCCCGGACGGAATCAATCAGCCCCAGCATTTT | CASVPDGINQPQHF
15 | many | NA | TRBJ2-2 | TRBV4-3 | TGCGCCAGCAGCCAAGATGCCCTAGGAACCGGGGAGCTGTTTTTT | CASSQDALGTGELFF
15 | few | NA | TRBJ1-1 | TRBV12-3/TRBV12-4 | TGTGCCAGCAGCCAATATACAGGGTTTCGCGCTGAAGCTTTCTTT | CASSQYTGFRAEAFF
15 | NA | NA | TRBJ1-3 | TRBV12-3/TRBV12-4 | TGTGCCAGCGGCGGAGGCGGGGTCTCTGGAAACACCATATATTTT | CASGGGGVSGNTIYF
14 | many | NA | TRBJ1-5 | TRBV6-6 | TGTGCCAGCAGTTACGGAGAAGGGGGAATGTCCCAGCATTTT | CASSYGEGGMSQHF
17 | many | NA | TRBJ2-6 | TRBV4-2 | TGTGCCAGCAGCCAGGCAGGACTCATCTCTGGGGCCAACGTCCTGACTTTC | CASSQAGLISGANVLTF
15 | many | TRBD1 | TRBJ2-3 | TRBV10-3 | TGTGCCGTACGACAGACAGGGGAAGTCACAGATACGCAGTATTTT | CAVRQTGEVTDTQYF
15 | NA | NA | TRBJ1-5 | TRBV2 | TGTGCCAGCAGTGATACAGGGAGAAGCAATCAGCCCCAGCATTTT | CASSDTGRSNQPQHF
17 | few | NA | TRBJ1-5 | TRBV18 | TGTGCCAGCTCACCGCGGGGAGGCCCTAATAGCAATCAGCCCCAGCATTTT | CASSPRGGPNSNQPQHF
14 | few | NA | TRBJ1-1 | TRBV6-6 | TGTGCCAGCAGCCCGACAGGCCGGGGGACTGAAGCTTTCTTT | CASSPTGRGTEAFF
15 | NA | NA | TRBJ1-1 | TRBV7-9 | TGTGCCAGCAGCTTGGGGACACGAGGTGACACTGAAGCTTTCTTT | CASSLGTRGDTEAFF
15 | many | TRBD2 | TRBJ2-7 | TRBV3-1 | TGTGCCAGCAGCTCGACTAGCGGGGGCTCCTACGAGCAGTACTTC | CASSSTSGGSYEQYF
16 | few | TRBD1 | TRBJ1-1 | TRBV7-9 | TGTGCCAGCAGCTTAGCTGGCCCAGGGGGCCACACTGAAGCTTTCTTT | CASSLAGPGGHTEAFF
13 | many | NA | TRBJ1-1 | TRBV29-1 | TGCAGCGTTGAAAGACACCCGAACACTGAAGCTTTCTTT | CSVERHPNTEAFF
17 | NA | TRBD1 | TRBJ1-1 | TRBV6-1 | TGTGCCAGCAGTGAGGCCCCGACAGGGGGCGAGAACACTGAAGCTTTCTTT | CASSEAPTGGENTEAFF
12 | NA | NA | TRBJ2-1 | TRBV6-5 | TGTGCCAGCAGCAAACAGGGCGATGAGCAGTTCTTC | CASSKQGDEQFF
14 | NA | NA | TRBJ2-3 | TRBV5-1 | TGCGCCAGCAAGGGAGCAACTAGCACAGATACGCAGTATTTT | CASKGATSTDTQYF
14 | few | NA | TRBJ1-6 | TRBV13 | TGTGCCAGCAGCCCCCCCAACGGCGGTTCACCCCTCCACTTT | CASSPPNGGSPLHF
18 | few | TRBD1 | TRBJ2-2 | TRBV18 | TGTGCCAGCTCACCATGGTCTCCAGGACAGGGTAACACCGGGGAGCTGTTTTTT | CASSPWSPGQGNTGELFF
15 | many | NA | TRBJ2-3 | TRBV14 | TGTGCCAGCAGCCAAGATCACCTTGTCACAGATACGCAGTATTTT | CASSQDHLVTDTQYF
16 | many | TRBD1 | TRBJ2-1 | TRBV12-3/TRBV12-4 | TGTGCCAGCAGTTTATCCGACAGGGGGAATCACAATGAGCAGTTCTTC | CASSLSDRGNHNEQFF
16 | few | TRBD1 | TRBJ1-2 | TRBV7-8 | TGTGCCAGCAGCTTTATGTACAGGGGTCCCAACTATGGCTACACCTTC | CASSFMYRGPNYGYTF
15 | many | TRBD1 | TRBJ2-1 | TRBV27 | TGTGCCAGCAGTTTTCTCTCTAGGGCGGGGACAGGCAAGTTCTTC | CASSFLSRAGTGKFF
14 | many | NA | TRBJ2-5 | TRBV7-7 | TGTGCTAGCAGCTTAAGGCCAGCGGGTGAGACCCAGTACTTC | CASSLRPAGETQYF
15 | few | TRBD1 | TRBJ1-1 | TRBV27 | TGTGCCAGCAGTCTCTTGACAGGGATGAACACTGAAGCTTTCTTT | CASSLLTGMNTEAFF
14 | few | TRBD1 | TRBJ2-7 | TRBV4-3 | TGCGCCAGCAGCCACGGGACAGGCGGGGACGAGCAGTACTTC | CASSHGTGGDEQYF
14 | few | NA | TRBJ2-2 | TRBV7-6 | TGTGCCAGCAGGAGTCAAACACACACCGGGGAGCTGTTTTTT | CASRSQTHTGELFF
15 | many | NA | TRBJ2-3 | TRBV4-3 | TGCGCCAGCAGCCAAGCTCAGGGCGGGCCAGATACGCAGTATTTT | CASSQAQGGPDTQYF
14 | few | NA | TRBJ1-4 | TRBV27 | TGTGCCAGCAGTTTTGGGCGGGGTAATGAAAAACTGTTTTTT | CASSFGRGNEKLFF
15 | NA | NA | TRBJ2-7 | TRBV7-8 | TGTGCCAGCAGCTTAAGACAGGCGCACTCCTACGAGCAGTACTTC | CASSLRQAHSYEQYF
12 | few | NA | TRBJ2-1 | TRBV28 | TGTGCCAGCAGCGAAGTTTTTAATGAGCAGTTCTTC | CASSEVFNEQFF
15 | many | TRBD2 | TRBJ2-7 | TRBV3-1 | TGTGCCAGCAGCCCCGCTAGCGGGGGGGCCTACGAGCAGTACTTC | CASSPASGGAYEQYF
13 | few | TRBD1 | TRBJ1-1 | TRBV27 | TGTGCCAGCAGTTCGACAGGGTACACTGAAGCTTTCTTT | CASSSTGYTEAFF
16 | few | TRBD2 | TRBJ2-1 | TRBV6-5 | TGTGCCAGCAGCCCTCTCACTAGCGGGGGCCCTAGGGAGCAGTTCTTC | CASSPLTSGGPREQFF
11 | many | NA | TRBJ1-1 | TRBV28 | TGTGCCAGCACTCAGAACACTGAAGCTTTCTTT | CASTQNTEAFF
14 | NA | NA | TRBJ1-2 | TRBV2 | TGTGCCAGCAGAATTATACCCACAGGGCCTGGCTACACCTTC | CASRIIPTGPGYTF
16 | NA | NA | TRBJ1-4 | TRBV28 | TGTGCCAGCAGCCTAACAGGGTCCGACTTTAATGAAAAACTGTTTTTT | CASSLTGSDFNEKLFF